The TCR beta chain described here comes from a study of radiation and T cells in renal cell carcinoma. A word on this clone: Its antigen is unidentified.

The V and J ends lost 5 bases and 4 bases respectively, with 11 bases between them. CDR1 and CDR2 from the germline V gene are SSHAT and FNYEAQ (reference sequence). The CDR3 is 14 amino acids. Specified treatment: treatment-naive control, cytoreductive nephrectomy. Method: immunoSEQ multiplex PCR; TCRdb's copy keeps in-frame clones and lacks some. The sample includes 13,000 or so clones, approximately 50% of them seen just once. The study, taken as a whole, reports: Compared with controls, irradiated tumors had more, larger dominant CDR3 motifs.

The TCR sequence derives from a middle-aged man with renal cell carcinoma. J is TRBJ2-2 and V is TRBV7-7; D perhaps matches TRBD1 (6 bases). The sequencing here drew on tumor tissue, taken from a patient whose treatment was nephrectomy without radiotherapy. The CDR3 is CASSLRGSTGELFF. The CDR3 DNA sequence: TGTGCCAGCAGCCTCAGGGGATCCACCGGGGAGCTGTTTTTT.